The sequence of this T cell receptor (beta chain) was determined in a study of shared clonotypes between healthy human individuals. As regards this clone: A much larger clone lies a single base off, so this may be a read error.

The CDR3 sequence is 11 residues long. The V end was cut by 2 bases, the J end by 6 bases, with 5 bases between. CDR1 and CDR2 (germline): MNHNS, SASEGT. CD45RO-negative cells were positively selected for CCR7, leaving out terminally differentiated effector memory CD45RA+ cells. Several immunoSEQ plates received, in even portions, the genomic DNA of each subset. Generated by immunoSEQ multiplex PCR, the TCRdb table keeps only in-frame clones and is missing some. The table includes about 680,000 clones, about 90% detected once. This TCR was recovered from a man aged 25-45 years in good health. The genes are TRBV6-1 and TRBJ2-7; D remains unclear. Sequencing input: naive CD8+ T cells sorted from blood. CDR3 nucleotides: TGTGCCAGCAGTGAATCGGGCGAGCAGTACTTC. Its protein product is CASSESGEQYF.